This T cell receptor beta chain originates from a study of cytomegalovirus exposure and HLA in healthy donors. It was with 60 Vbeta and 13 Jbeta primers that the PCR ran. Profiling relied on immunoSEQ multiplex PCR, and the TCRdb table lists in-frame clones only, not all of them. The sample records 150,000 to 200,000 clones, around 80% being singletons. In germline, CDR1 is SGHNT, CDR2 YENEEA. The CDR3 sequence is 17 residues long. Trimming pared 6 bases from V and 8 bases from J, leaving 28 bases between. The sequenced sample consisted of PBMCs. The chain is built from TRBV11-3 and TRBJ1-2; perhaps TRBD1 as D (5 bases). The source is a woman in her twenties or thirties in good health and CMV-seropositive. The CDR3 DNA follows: TGTGCCAGCAGTACCGGGGCCGGGGGACGGGCTCTTTGGGGCTACACCTTC. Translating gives CASSTGAGGRALWGYTF.